This T cell receptor (beta chain) was recovered during a study of blood T cell repertoires in COVID-19. Whole-study context: PBMCs, B-cell-depleted T cells, or T cells were the source of the cDNA or gDNA that made up the material.

V lost 3 bases to trimming and J lost 4 bases, with 5 bases between them. This CDR3 is built from 11 residues. Germline CDR1 GTSNPN, CDR2 SVGIG (reference sequence). Per the original methods: Reference gene primer amplification gave estimated nucleated cell counts. Generated by immunoSEQ multiplex PCR, the TCRdb table keeps only in-frame clones and is missing some. V and J calls and clone size are given by that table; D and trimming were obtained from the DNA. The sample has around 100,000 clones; roughly 85% are singletons. This clone appeared a single time. This sequence was found in a woman between 65 and 79 years old with active or convalescent COVID-19. The V and J genes are TRBV30 and TRBJ2-3; no clear D. The sample consisted of peripheral blood. DNA of the CDR3: TGTGCCTGGAGACTCCCAGATACGCAGTATTTT. Its protein product is CAWRLPDTQYF.